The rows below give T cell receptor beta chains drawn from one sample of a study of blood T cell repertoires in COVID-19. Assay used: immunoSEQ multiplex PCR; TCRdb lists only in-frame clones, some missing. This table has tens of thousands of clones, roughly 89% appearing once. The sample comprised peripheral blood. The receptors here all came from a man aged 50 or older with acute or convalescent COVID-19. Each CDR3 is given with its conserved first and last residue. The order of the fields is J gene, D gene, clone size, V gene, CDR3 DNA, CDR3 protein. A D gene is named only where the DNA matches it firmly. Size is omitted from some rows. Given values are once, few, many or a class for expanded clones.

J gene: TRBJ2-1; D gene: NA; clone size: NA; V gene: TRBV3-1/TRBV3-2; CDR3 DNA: TGTGCCAGCCCGGGGGAATTTCTTTCCGTTTACAATGAGCAGTTCTTC; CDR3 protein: CASPGEFLSVYNEQFF
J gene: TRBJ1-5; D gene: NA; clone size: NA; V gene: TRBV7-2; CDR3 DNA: TGTGCCAGCAGCTCCACCTCGGGAAGCAATCAGCCCCAGCATTTT; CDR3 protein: CASSSTSGSNQPQHF
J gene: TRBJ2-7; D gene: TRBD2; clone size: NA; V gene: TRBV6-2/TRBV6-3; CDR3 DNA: TGTGCCAGCAGTTACTACGGCGGGGGAACCTACGAGCAGTACTTC; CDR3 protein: CASSYYGGGTYEQYF
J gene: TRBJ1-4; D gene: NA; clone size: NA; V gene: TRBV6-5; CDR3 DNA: TGTGCCAGCAGCCTATTCCCATGGGAGGGTGAAAAACTGTTTTTT; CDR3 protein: CASSLFPWEGEKLFF
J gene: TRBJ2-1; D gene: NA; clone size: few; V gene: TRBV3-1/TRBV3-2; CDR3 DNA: TGTGCCAGCAGCCAAGAACCCCCCGAGACTAGGGAGGCTGGTCATGAGCAGTTCTTC; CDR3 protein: CASSQEPPETREAGHEQFF
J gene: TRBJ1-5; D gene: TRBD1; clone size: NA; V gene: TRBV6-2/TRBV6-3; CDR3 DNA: TGTGCCAGCAGTTCCCCCCCGGGGGACAGTAATCAGTCCCAGCATTTT; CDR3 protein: CASSSPPGDSNQSQHF
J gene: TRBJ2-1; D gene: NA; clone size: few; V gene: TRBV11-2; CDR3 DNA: TGTGCCAGCAGCTCTCGACTAGTGAGGAATGAGCAGTTCTTC; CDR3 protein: CASSSRLVRNEQFF
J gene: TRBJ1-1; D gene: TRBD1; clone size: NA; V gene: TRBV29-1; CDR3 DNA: TGCAGCGTTAGAACAGGGGCGCTGAACACTGAAGCTTTCTTT; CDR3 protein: CSVRTGALNTEAFF
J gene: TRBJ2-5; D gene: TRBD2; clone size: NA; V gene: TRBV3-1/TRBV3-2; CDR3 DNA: TGTGCCAGCAGCCACCGATTACCACTACTTAGCGGGACTTACCAAGAGACCCAGTACTTC; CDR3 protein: CASSHRLPLLSGTYQETQYF
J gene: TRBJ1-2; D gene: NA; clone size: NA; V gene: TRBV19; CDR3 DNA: TGTGCCAGTAGTACCCCCGGGGTGATCAACTATGGCTACACCTTC; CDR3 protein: CASSTPGVINYGYTF
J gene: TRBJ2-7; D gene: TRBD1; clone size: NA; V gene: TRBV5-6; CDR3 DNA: TGTGCCAGCAGCTTGGGGACAGGGACCTACGAGCAGTACTTC; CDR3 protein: CASSLGTGTYEQYF
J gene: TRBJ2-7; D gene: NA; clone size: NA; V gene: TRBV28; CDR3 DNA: TGTGCCAGTTCCCCTGGGGCAGACTACGAGCAGTACTTC; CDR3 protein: CASSPGADYEQYF
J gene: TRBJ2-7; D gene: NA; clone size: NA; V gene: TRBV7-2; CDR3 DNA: TGTGCCAGCACCGAATACTCGGGGGGCAACGAGCAGTACTTC; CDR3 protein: CASTEYSGGNEQYF
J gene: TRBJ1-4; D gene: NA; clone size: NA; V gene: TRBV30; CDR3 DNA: TGTGCCGGTAGCGAGGGAGTCTCTGAAAAACTGTTTTTT; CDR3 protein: CAGSEGVSEKLFF
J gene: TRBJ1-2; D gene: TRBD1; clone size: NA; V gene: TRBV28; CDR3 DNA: TGTGCCAGCACCCTTGGGACAGTGATCTATGGCTACACCTTC; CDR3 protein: CASTLGTVIYGYTF
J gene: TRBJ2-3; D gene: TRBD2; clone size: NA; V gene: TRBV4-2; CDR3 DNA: TGTGCCAGCAGCCCAGGACTAGCGGGGGGGATGCGGAATACGCAGTATTTT; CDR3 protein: CASSPGLAGGMRNTQYF
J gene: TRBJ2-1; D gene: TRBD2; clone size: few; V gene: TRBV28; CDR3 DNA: TGTGCCAGCAGTTTGGTCCCCGGGACCGGGACTAGCGGGGGATCTTACAATGAGCAGTTCTTC; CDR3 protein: CASSLVPGTGTSGGSYNEQFF
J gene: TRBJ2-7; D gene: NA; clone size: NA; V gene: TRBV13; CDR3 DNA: TGTGCCAGCAGCTCATCCTTCCGGGACTTTCTGACCTACGAGCAGTACTTC; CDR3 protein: CASSSSFRDFLTYEQYF
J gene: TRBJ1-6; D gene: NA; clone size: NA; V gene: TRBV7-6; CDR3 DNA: TGTGCCAGCAGCCAACTGGACAGCCCAGGTTCACCCCTCCACTTT; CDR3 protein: CASSQLDSPGSPLHF
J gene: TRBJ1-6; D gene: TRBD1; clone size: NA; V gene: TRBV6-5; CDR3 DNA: TGTGCCAGCAGAGGGACAGCTTTTAATTCACCCCTCCACTTT; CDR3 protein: CASRGTAFNSPLHF
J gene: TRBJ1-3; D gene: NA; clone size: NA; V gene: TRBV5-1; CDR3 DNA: TGCGCCAGCAGCTCCGGGGGGAGGGCTGGAAACACCATATATTTT; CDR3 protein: CASSSGGRAGNTIYF
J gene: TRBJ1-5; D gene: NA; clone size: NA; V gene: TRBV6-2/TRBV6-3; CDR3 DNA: TGTGCCAGCAGTTACGTGGGACTTATTCCTCAGCCCCAGCATTTT; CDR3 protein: CASSYVGLIPQPQHF
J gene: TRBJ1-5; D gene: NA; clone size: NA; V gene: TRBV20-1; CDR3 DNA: TGCAGTGCTGTAAGGGGAAAGCCCCAGCATTTT; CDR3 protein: CSAVRGKPQHF
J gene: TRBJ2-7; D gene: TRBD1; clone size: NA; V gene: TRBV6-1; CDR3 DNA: TGTGCCAGCAGTGAACAGCAGGGGGCCTCCTACGAGCAGTACTTC; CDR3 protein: CASSEQQGASYEQYF
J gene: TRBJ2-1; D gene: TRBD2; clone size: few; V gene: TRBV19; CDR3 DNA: TGTGCCACCCTTCATAGGGCTAGCGGGAGAATTAGTGAGCAGTTCTTC; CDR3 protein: CATLHRASGRISEQFF
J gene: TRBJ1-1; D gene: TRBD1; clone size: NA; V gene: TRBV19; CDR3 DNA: TGTGCCAGTAGTCCCCGCCGACAGGGGGCTACGAACACTGAAGCTTTCTTT; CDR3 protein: CASSPRRQGATNTEAFF
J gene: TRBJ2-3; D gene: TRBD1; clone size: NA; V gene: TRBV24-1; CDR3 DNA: TGTGCCACCAGTGATTCCACAGGGGGACGGACAGATACGCAGTATTTT; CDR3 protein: CATSDSTGGRTDTQYF
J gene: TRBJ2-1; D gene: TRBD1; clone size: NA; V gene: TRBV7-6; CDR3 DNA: TGTGCCAGCACCTCACCGAAAAGGGGGCTCGATGAGCAGTTCTTC; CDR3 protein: CASTSPKRGLDEQFF
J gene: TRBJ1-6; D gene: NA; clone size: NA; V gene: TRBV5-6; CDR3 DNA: TGTGCCAGCAGCTTAGGGACATTTAATTCACCCCTCCACTTT; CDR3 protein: CASSLGTFNSPLHF
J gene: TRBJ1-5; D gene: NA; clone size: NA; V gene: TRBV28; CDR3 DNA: TGTGCCAGCAGTTTAGGAGGGAGCCATCAGCCCCAGCATTTT; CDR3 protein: CASSLGGSHQPQHF
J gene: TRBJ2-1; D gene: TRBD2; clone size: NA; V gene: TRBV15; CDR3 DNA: TGTGCCACCAGCAGAGCGGGACTAGCGGGGGTATCCTACAATGAGCAGTTCTTC; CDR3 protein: CATSRAGLAGVSYNEQFF
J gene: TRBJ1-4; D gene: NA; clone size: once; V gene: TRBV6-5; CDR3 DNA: TGTGCCAGCAGTTCAACAGCAACTAATGAAAAACTGTTTTTT; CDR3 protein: CASSSTATNEKLFF
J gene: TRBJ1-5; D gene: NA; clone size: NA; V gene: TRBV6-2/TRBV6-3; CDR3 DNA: TGTGCCAGCAGCAGGGAGCTTAGACAGCCCCAGCATTTT; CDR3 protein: CASSRELRQPQHF
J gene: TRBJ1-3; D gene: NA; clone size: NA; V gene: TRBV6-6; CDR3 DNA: TGTGCCAGCAGTTCATACACAGATGTCTCTGGAAACACCATATATTTT; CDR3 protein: CASSSYTDVSGNTIYF
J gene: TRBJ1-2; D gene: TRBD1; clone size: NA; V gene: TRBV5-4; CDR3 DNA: TGTGCCAGCAGCTTGGGACAGGGGGCGACCGGCTACACCTTC; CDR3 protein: CASSLGQGATGYTF
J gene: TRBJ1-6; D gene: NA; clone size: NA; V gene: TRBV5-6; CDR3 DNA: TGTGCCAGCAGCTTGACAGTGGATGGTTCACCCCTCCACTTT; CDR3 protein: CASSLTVDGSPLHF
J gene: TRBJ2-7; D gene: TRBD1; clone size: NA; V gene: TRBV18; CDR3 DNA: TGTGCCAGCTCTCCTTCTCCGGGACAGTCATACGAGCAGTACTTC; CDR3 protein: CASSPSPGQSYEQYF